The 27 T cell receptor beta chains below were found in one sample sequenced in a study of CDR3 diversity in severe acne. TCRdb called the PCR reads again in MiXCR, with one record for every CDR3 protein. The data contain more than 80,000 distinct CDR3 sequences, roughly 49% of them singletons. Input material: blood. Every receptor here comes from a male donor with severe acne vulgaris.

The CDR3 reads CSASWDRGAGEQYF. The CDR3 DNA is TGCAGTGCTAGTTGGGACAGGGGGGCTGGCGAGCAGTACTTC. V gene TRBV20-1 combines with J gene TRBJ2-7, with 11 bases matching TRBD1. This CDR3 region has 14 residues. Looked up from germline, CDR1 is DFQATT and CDR2 is SNEGSKA (reference sequence). V lost 3 bases to trimming and J lost 6 bases; unmatched junction nucleotides: 7.

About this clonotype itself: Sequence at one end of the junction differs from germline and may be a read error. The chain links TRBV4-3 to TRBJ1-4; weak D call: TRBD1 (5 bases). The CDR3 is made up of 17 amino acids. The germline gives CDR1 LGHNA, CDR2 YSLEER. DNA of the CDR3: TGCGTCAGCAGCCAAGGGGCAGCCTTTTCAACTAATGAAAAACTGTTTTTT. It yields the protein CVSSQGAAFSTNEKLFF.

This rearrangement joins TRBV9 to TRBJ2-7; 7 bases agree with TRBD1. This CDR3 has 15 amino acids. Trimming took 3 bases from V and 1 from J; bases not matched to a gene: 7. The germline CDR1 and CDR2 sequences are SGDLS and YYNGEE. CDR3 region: CASSAGGSNSYEQYF. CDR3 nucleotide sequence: TGTGCCAGCAGCGCAGGGGGTAGTAATTCCTACGAGCAGTACTTC.

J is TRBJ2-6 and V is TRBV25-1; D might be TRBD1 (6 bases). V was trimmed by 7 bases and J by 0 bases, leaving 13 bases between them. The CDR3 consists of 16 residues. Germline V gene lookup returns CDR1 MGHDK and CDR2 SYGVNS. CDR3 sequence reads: CASMARGYSGANVLTF. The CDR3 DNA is TGTGCCAGCATGGCCAGGGGATACTCTGGGGCCAACGTCCTGACTTTC.

The CDR3 here is CASQRGGTDTQYF. In nucleotides, the CDR3 is TGTGCCAGCCAACGGGGGGGGACAGATACGCAGTATTTT. The chain is built from TRBV6-6 and TRBJ2-3; 8 bases are a match to TRBD2. V was clipped by 8 bases and J by 3 bases; unmatched bases: 4. The CDR3 totals 13 residues. CDR1 and CDR2 from the germline V gene are MNHNY and SVGAGI (reference sequence).

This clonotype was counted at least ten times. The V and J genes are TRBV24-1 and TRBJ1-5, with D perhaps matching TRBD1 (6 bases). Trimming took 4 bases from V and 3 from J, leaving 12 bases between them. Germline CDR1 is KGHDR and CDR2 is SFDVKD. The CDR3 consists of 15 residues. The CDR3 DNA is TGTGCCACCAGTGAAACAGGGATTCTCAATCAGCCCCAGCATTTT. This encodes CATSETGILNQPQHF.

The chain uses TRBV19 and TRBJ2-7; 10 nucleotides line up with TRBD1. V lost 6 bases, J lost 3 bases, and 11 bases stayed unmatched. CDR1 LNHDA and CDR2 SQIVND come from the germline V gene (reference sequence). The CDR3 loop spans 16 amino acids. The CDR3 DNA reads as TGTGCCAGTAGGGAAACCCGGGACAGGGGTCTCTACGAGCAGTACTTC. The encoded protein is CASRETRDRGLYEQYF. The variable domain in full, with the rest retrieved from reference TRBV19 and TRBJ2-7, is DGGITQSPKYLFRKEGQNVTLSCEQNLNHDAMYWYRQDPGQGLRLIYYSQIVNDFQKGDIAEGYSVSREKKESFPLTVTSAQKNPTAFYLCASRETRDRGLYEQYFGPGTRLTVT.

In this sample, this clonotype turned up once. The CDR3 DNA reads as TGTGCCAGCAACCCTAATGTCGAGACCCAGTACTTC. Protein sequence: CASNPNVETQYF. The rearrangement links TRBV2 to TRBJ2-5; D uncertain. The V and J ends lost 7 bases and 5 bases respectively, with 11 bases between them. Germline V CDR1 and CDR2: SNHLY, FYNNEI. The CDR3 runs to 12 residues.

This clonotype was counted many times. CDR3: CSASGIGGWGEQYF. DNA for the CDR3: TGCAGTGCTAGTGGGATAGGCGGTTGGGGAGAGCAGTACTTC. V usage is TRBV20-1 and J usage is TRBJ2-7; D not certain. The CDR3 extends over 14 amino acids. The germline V gene has CDR1 DFQATT and CDR2 SNEGSKA (reference sequence). Trimming took off 3 bases at V and 7 bases at J, with 19 bases between the two ends.

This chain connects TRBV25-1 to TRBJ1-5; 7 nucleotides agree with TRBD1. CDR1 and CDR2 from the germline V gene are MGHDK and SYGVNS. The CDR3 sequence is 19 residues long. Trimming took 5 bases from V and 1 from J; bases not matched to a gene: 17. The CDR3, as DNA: TGTGCCAGCAGTTCGTCAAGCCCCGGGACAGAGATAAGCAATCAGCCCCAGCATTTT. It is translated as CASSSSSPGTEISNQPQHF.

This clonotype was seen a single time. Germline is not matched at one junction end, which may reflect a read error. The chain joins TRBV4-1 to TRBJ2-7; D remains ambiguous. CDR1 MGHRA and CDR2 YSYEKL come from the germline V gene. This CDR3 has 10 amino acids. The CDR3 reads CASSQYGQYF. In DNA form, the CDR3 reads TGCGCCAGCAGCCAATACGGGCAGTACTTC.

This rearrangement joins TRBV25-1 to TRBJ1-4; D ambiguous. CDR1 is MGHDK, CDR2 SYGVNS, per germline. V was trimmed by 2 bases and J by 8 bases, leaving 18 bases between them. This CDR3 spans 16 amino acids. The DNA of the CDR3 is TGTGCCAGCAGTGAAAACGTCGGGGTCAAAGGGGAAAAACTGTTTTTT. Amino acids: CASSENVGVKGEKLFF.

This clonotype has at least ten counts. CDR3 nucleotides: TGTGCCAGTAGGGAAACCCGGGACAGGGGGCTCTTCTCTGGAAACACCATATATTTT. It encodes CASRETRDRGLFSGNTIYF. This sequence joins TRBV19 and TRBJ1-3, with 12 bases identical to TRBD1. The CDR3 covers 19 residues. Per germline, CDR1 LNHDA and CDR2 SQIVND (reference sequence). V shed 6 bases, J shed 0 bases, and the junction held 12 bases outside the gene matches.

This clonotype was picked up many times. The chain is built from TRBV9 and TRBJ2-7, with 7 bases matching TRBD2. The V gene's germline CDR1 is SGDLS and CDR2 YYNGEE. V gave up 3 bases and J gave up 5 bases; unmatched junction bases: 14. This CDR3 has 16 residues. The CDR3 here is CASSGEGLTSRDEQYF. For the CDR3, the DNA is TGTGCCAGCAGCGGGGAGGGACTAACTTCGAGGGACGAGCAGTACTTC.

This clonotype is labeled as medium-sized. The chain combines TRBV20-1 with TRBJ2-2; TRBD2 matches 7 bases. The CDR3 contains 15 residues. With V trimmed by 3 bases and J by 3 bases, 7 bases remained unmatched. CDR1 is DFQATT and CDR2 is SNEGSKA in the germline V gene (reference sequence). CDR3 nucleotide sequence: TGCAGTGCTAGTTCTCTAGCGGCTTACACCGGGGAGCTGTTTTTT. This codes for CSASSLAAYTGELFF.

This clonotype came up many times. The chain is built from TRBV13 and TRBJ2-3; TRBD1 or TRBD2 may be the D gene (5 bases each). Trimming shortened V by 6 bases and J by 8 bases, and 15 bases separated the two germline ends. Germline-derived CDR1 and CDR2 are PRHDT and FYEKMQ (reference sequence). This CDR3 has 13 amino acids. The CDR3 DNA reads TGTGCCAGCAGGGGAACCGGGGCCGCTACGCAGTATTTT. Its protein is CASRGTGAATQYF.

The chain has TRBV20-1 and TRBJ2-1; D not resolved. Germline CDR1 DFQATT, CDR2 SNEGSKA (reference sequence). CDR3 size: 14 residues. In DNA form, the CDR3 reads TGCAGCCCCTTCCCACTGTGCTCCTACAATGAGCAGTTCTTC. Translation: CSPFPLCSYNEQFF.

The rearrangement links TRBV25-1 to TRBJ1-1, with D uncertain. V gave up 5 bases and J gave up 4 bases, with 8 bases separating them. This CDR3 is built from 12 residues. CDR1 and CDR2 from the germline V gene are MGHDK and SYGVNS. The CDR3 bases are TGTGCCAGCAGTCGAACGGCCACTGAAGCTTTCTTT. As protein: CASSRTATEAFF. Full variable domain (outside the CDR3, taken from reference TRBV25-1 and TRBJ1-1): EADIYQTPRYLVIGTGKKITLECSQTMGHDKMYWYQQDPGMELHLIHYSYGVNSTEKGDLSSESTVSRIRTEHFPLTLESARPSHTSQYLCASSRTATEAFFGQGTRLTVV.

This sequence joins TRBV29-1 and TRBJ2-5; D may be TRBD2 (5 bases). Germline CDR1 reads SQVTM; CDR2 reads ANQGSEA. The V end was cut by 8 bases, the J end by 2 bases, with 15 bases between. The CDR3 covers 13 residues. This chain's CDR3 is CSTRTGYQETQYF. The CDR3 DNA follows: TGCAGCACACGAACGGGATATCAAGAGACCCAGTACTTC. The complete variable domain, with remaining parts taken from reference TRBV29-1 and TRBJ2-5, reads SAVISQKPSRDICQRGTSLTIQCQVDSQVTMMFWYRQQPGQSLTLIATANQGSEATYESGFVIDKFPISRPNLTFSTLTVSNMSPEDSSIYLCSTRTGYQETQYFGPGTRLLVL.

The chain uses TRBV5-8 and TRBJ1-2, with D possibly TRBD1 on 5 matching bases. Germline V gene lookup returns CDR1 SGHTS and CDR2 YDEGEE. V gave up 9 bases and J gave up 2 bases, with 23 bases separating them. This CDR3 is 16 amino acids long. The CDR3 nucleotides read TGTGCCACAGCAGCAGACCCCAGGGTGGCGAACTATGGCTACACCTTC. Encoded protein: CATAADPRVANYGYTF.

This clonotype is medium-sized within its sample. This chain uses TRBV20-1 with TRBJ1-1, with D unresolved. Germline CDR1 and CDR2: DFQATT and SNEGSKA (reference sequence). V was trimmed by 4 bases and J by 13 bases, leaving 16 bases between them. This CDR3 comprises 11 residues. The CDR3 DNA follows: TGCAGTGCTACCTCACCGCCGGTCGGTTTCTTT. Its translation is CSATSPPVGFF.

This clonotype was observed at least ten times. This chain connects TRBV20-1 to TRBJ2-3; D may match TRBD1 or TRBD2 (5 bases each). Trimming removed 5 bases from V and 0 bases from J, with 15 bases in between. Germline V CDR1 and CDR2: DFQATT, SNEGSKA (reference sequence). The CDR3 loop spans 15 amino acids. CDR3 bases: TGCAGTGCTGGGGCCGGGACGTCTAGCACAGATACGCAGTATTTT. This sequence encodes CSAGAGTSSTDTQYF.

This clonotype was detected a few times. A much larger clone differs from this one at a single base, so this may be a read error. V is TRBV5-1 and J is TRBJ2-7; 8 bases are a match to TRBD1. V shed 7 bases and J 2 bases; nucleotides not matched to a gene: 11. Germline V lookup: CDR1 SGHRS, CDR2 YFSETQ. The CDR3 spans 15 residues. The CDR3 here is CASGPWDRRTYEQYF. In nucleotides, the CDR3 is TGCGCCAGCGGCCCGTGGGACAGGCGCACCTACGAGCAGTACTTC.

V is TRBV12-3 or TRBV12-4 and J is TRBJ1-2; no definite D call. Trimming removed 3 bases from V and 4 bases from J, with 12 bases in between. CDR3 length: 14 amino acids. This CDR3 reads CASSFNGFVYGYTF. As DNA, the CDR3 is TGTGCCAGCAGTTTTAACGGGTTTGTCTATGGCTACACCTTC.

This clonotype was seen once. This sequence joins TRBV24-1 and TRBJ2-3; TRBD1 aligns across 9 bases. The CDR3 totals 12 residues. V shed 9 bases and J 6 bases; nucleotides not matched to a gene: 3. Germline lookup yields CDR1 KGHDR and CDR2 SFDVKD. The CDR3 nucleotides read TGTGCCACCGGGACAGGGTTGGATACGCAGTATTTT. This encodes CATGTGLDTQYF.

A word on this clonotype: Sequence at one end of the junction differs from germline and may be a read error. CDR3 residues: CAAGDGQGTQYF. CDR3 coding DNA: TGTGCCGCCGGGGACGGCCAAGGGACCCAGTACTTC. The rearrangement uses TRBV10-3 and TRBJ2-5; D is possibly TRBD1 or TRBD2 (5 bases each). The CDR3 has 12 amino acids. Germline CDR1 and CDR2: ENHRY and SYGVKD.

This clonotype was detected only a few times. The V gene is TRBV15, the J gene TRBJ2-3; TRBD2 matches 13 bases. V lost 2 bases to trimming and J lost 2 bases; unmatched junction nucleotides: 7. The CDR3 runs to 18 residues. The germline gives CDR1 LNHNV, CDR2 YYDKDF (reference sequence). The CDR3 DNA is TGTGCCACCAGCAGACAGACTAGCGGGAGGAAGTACACAGATACGCAGTATTTT. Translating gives CATSRQTSGRKYTDTQYF.